These 18 T cell receptor beta chains came from one sample sequenced in a study of OX40 agonist ivuxolimab in advanced cancers. Using immunoSEQ multiplex PCR, the repertoire was profiled, and TCRdb retains in-frame clones only, with some absent. Counted here are about 76,000 clones, around nine tenths occurring once; the ten biggest clones make up 2.5%. The source was CD4+ or CD8+ T cells sorted from blood, collected in a trial of the OX40 agonist ivuxolimab. These receptors all come from an adult with an advanced solid tumor such as melanoma, head and neck, liver or kidney cancer.

V is TRBV11-2 and J is TRBJ1-6, with a tentative D call TRBD1 (5 bases). Trimming stripped 8 bases from V and 6 bases from J, with 14 bases between. This CDR3 has 14 residues. CDR1 and CDR2 from the germline V gene are SGHAT and FQNNGV. The CDR3 nucleotides are TGTGCCAGCCAACCCTCGGGGGGTAATTCACCCCTCCACTTT. Its protein product is CASQPSGGNSPLHF.

The J gene is TRBJ2-3, the V gene TRBV7-9, with D hard to call. This CDR3 region has 16 residues. From germline, CDR1 is SEHNR and CDR2 FQNEAQ (reference sequence). Between the trimmed V and J ends, which lost 0 bases and 2 bases, there was a span of 12 bases. The CDR3 loop reads CASSLALAGPTDTQYF. The CDR3 DNA follows: TGTGCCAGCAGCTTAGCGCTGGCAGGACCCACAGATACGCAGTATTTT.

The chain employs TRBV6-5 and TRBJ2-1; no clear D gene. The length of the CDR3 is 11 residues. V lost 4 bases and J 5 bases, leaving 3 bases between the germline ends. Looked up from germline, CDR1 is MNHEY and CDR2 is SVGAGI. The CDR3, as DNA: TGTGCCAGCAGTTGGAACAATGAGCAGTTCTTC. It yields the protein CASSWNNEQFF.

The genes are TRBV7-2 and TRBJ2-5; 8 bases align to TRBD2. V shed 5 bases and J 7 bases; nucleotides not matched to a gene: 18. This CDR3 region has 17 residues. Germline assignment: CDR1 SGHTA and CDR2 FQGNSA. CDR3 residues: CASSRNWRGAISGTQYF. CDR3 nucleotide sequence: TGTGCCAGCAGCCGAAATTGGCGGGGGGCAATATCCGGGACCCAGTACTTC.

The chain carries TRBV6-5 and TRBJ1-1; TRBD1 agrees at 7 bases. The CDR3 totals 13 residues. Looked up from germline, CDR1 is MNHEY and CDR2 is SVGAGI. The trim removed 6 bases at V and 0 bases at J, leaving 1 base unmatched. Written as DNA, the CDR3 is TGTGCCAGCAGCAGGGGGGTGAACACTGAAGCTTTCTTT. Its translation: CASSRGVNTEAFF.

The rearrangement joins TRBV10-3 to TRBJ2-1; D not resolved. V was shortened by 4 bases and J by 5 bases, with 12 bases between the two germline ends. This CDR3 spans 14 amino acids. Per the germline V gene, CDR1 is ENHRY and CDR2 is SYGVKD. CDR3 sequence (DNA): TGTGCCATCAGTGCGGGTAGGTCGGACAATGAGCAGTTCTTC. Its translation is CAISAGRSDNEQFF.

This clone has more than one count but fewer than ten. The J gene is TRBJ1-1, the V gene TRBV2; D not certain. V was trimmed by 4 bases and J by 1 base, leaving 7 bases between them. The CDR3 length is 13 residues. Germline V lookup: CDR1 SNHLY, CDR2 FYNNEI. The CDR3 sequence: CASSAIANTEAFF. The CDR3 DNA reads as TGTGCCAGCAGTGCAATTGCGAACACTGAAGCTTTCTTT.

CDR3 residues: CASSSTGSGGYTF. The CDR3 coding sequence is TGTGCCAGCAGTTCAACCGGGTCCGGTGGCTACACCTTC. The gene calls are TRBV6-5 and TRBJ1-2; D not resolved. The CDR3 is 13 amino acids. CDR1 is MNHEY, CDR2 SVGAGI, per germline. Trimming cost V 4 bases and J 7 bases, with 13 bases left between them.

The rearrangement links TRBV5-1 to TRBJ2-7; the D gene is possibly TRBD1 (5 bases). Per the germline V gene, CDR1 is SGHRS and CDR2 is YFSETQ. Trimming stripped 10 bases from V and 5 bases from J, with 19 bases between. The CDR3 sequence is 13 residues long. The CDR3 protein is CAASQDPGDEQYF. CDR3 DNA sequence: TGCGCCGCTTCACAGGACCCTGGGGACGAGCAGTACTTC. Drawing the rest from reference TRBV5-1 and TRBJ2-7, the complete variable domain is KAGVTQTPRYLIKTRGQQVTLSCSPISGHRSVSWYQQTPGQGLQFLFEYFSETQRNKGNFPGRFSGRQFSNSRSEMNVSTLELGDSALYLCAASQDPGDEQYFGPGTRLTVT.

This clone was detected a few times. The chain couples TRBV5-1 to TRBJ1-2; 9 positions match TRBD1. Germline V gene data show CDR1 as SGHRS and CDR2 as YFSETQ. This CDR3 spans 13 amino acids. J gave up 8 bases and V 3 bases, and 5 bases lay outside the gene matches. The CDR3 spells CASSYGQGKGYTF. The CDR3 nucleotides read TGCGCCAGCAGCTACGGACAGGGGAAAGGCTACACCTTC.

This rearrangement joins TRBV7-9 to TRBJ1-1; no clear D. The germline V gene has CDR1 SEHNR and CDR2 FQNEAQ (reference sequence). The ends were cut back, 7 bases at V and 4 bases at J, with 19 bases in the middle. This CDR3 comprises 15 residues. The CDR3 loop is CASTFSGGVVTEAFF. The CDR3 DNA sequence: TGTGCCAGCACCTTTTCGGGTGGGGTGGTCACTGAAGCTTTCTTT.

The chain carries TRBV10-3 and TRBJ2-1; 7 nucleotides agree with TRBD1. The CDR3 consists of 12 residues. CDR1 ENHRY and CDR2 SYGVKD come from the germline V gene. V trimming: 6 bases; J trimming: 10 bases; junction bases outside the gene matches: 6. The CDR3 DNA sequence: TGTGCCATCAGGACAGGGTTCCAAGAGCAGTTCTTC. Translated, it gives CAIRTGFQEQFF.

The gene calls are TRBV5-4 and TRBJ2-1; TRBD2 is a possible D gene (6 bases). The CDR3 covers 14 residues. Germline V gene lookup returns CDR1 SGHNT and CDR2 YYREEE (reference sequence). V lost 4 bases and J 7 bases, leaving 15 bases between the germline ends. This CDR3 is CASSTRDWANEQFF. The CDR3 DNA follows: TGTGCCAGCAGCACCCGGGACTGGGCGAATGAGCAGTTCTTC.

This clone occurred a few times. The rearrangement joins TRBV21-1 to TRBJ2-7; TRBD2 is taken as the D call from the table, unchecked against the DNA. TRBV21-1 is assigned pseudogene status. The CDR3 is made up of 14 amino acids. The DNA for the CDR3 is TGTGCCAGCAGTCCCGGACGCGGGGGGTACGAGCAGTACGTC. Protein product: CASSPGRGGYEQYV.

The V call is TRBV7-9, the J call TRBJ2-7; D gene unclear. The CDR3 has 12 amino acids. V gave up 6 bases and J gave up 4 bases, with 10 bases separating them. Per the germline V gene, CDR1 is SEHNR and CDR2 is FQNEAQ (reference sequence). This CDR3 is CASSLPIYEQYF. CDR3 nucleotides: TGTGCCAGCAGTTTACCGATATACGAGCAGTACTTC.

The chain has TRBV28 and TRBJ2-1; the D gene is possibly TRBD2 (6 bases). The CDR3 sequence is 12 residues long. Germline values: CDR1 MDHEN, CDR2 SYDVKM. Trimming pared 6 bases from V and 9 bases from J, leaving 12 bases between. CDR3 amino acids: CASSRLGLEQFF. The DNA of the CDR3 is TGTGCCAGCAGCAGACTAGGTCTTGAGCAGTTCTTC.

The gene calls are TRBV6-6 and TRBJ2-1, with no clear D. The CDR3 contains 12 residues. Per germline, CDR1 MNHNY and CDR2 SVGAGI (reference sequence). Trimming took off 1 base at V and 10 bases at J, with 8 bases between the two ends. CDR3 bases: TGTGCCAGCAGTTACTTCCCCCGGGAGCAGTTCTTC. Translation: CASSYFPREQFF.

The rearrangement joins TRBV18 to TRBJ2-5; 8 bases map to TRBD1. Germline CDR1 and CDR2: KGHSH and LQKENI. The ends lost 3 bases at V and 2 bases at J; junction bases unmatched: 2. This CDR3 has 14 residues. CDR3 DNA sequence: TGTGCCAGCTCACCTCGACAGGGGCAAGAGACCCAGTACTTC. Translating it yields CASSPRQGQETQYF.